Listed here is a single T cell receptor (beta chain). The antigen remains undetermined. These data belong to a study of T cells in localized non-small cell lung cancer. Study-wide results and caveats: Adjacent lung held a median roughly 50 of the top 100 tumor clones. The greatest T cell clonality was found in uninvolved adjacent lung (higher than in tumor). Sequencing was limited to one tumor region, leaving the possibility of heterogeneity open. Longer overall survival was linked to higher blood T cell density.

The CDR3 covers 15 residues. From germline, CDR1 is SGHTA and CDR2 FQGTGA. The ends lost 5 bases at V and 0 bases at J; junction bases unmatched: 4. Clones were sequenced by immunoSEQ multiplex PCR, and TCRdb holds only the in-frame ones, with some missing. This table has roughly 26,000 clones, around 85% appearing once. The sample was peripheral blood, taken before any cancer treatment. This sequence was found in a female donor older than 55 with stage II squamous cell lung carcinoma. The gene calls are TRBV7-3 and TRBJ2-3; 8 bases are shared with TRBD1. The DNA for the CDR3 is TGTGCCAGCAGCCGAAGGGACAGGAGCACAGATACGCAGTATTTT. Its protein product is CASSRRDRSTDTQYF.